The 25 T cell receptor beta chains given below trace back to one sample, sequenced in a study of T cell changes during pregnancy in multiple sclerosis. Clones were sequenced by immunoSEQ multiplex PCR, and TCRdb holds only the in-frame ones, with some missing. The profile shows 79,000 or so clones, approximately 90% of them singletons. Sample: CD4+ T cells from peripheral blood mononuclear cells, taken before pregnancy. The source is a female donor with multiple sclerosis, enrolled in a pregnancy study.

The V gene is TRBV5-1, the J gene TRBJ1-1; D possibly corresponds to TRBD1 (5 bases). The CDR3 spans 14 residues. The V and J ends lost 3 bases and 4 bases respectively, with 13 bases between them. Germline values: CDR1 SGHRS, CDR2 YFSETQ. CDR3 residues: CASSSIDRLTEAFF. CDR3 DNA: TGCGCCAGCAGCTCCATAGACAGACTCACTGAAGCTTTCTTT.

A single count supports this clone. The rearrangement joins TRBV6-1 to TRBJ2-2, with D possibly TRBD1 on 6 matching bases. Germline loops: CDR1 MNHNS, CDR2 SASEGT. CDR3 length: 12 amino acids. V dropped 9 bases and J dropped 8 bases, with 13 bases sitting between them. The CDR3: CASIYRVGELFF. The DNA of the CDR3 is TGTGCCAGTATCTACAGGGTGGGGGAGCTGTTTTTT.

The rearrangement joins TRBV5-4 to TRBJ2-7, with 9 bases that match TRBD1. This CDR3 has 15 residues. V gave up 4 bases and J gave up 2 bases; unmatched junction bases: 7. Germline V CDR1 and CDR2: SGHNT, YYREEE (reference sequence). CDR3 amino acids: CASSLGQGSPYEQYF. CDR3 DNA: TGTGCCAGCAGCCTCGGACAGGGGTCCCCCTACGAGCAGTACTTC.

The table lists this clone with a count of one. CDR3 nucleotide sequence: TGTGCCAGTAGTATCCTGGGACTAGCCGACCCAAGGGAGCAGTTCTTC. Protein sequence: CASSILGLADPREQFF. The chain links TRBV19 to TRBJ2-1; 9 bases agree with TRBD2. This CDR3 has 16 amino acids. CDR1 LNHDA and CDR2 SQIVND come from the germline V gene (reference sequence). With V trimmed by 3 bases and J by 10 bases, 13 bases remained unmatched.

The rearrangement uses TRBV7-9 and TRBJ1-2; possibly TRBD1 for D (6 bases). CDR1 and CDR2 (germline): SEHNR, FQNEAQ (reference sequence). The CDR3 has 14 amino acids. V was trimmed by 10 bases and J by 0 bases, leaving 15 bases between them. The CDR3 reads CANLQGDANYGYTF. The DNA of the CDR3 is TGTGCCAACCTACAGGGAGATGCTAACTATGGCTACACCTTC. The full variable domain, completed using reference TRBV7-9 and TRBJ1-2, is DTGVSQNPRHKITKRGQNVTFRCDPISEHNRLYWYRQTLGQGPEFLTYFQNEAQLEKSRLLSDRFSAERPKGSFSTLEIQRTEQGDSAMYLCANLQGDANYGYTFGSGTRLTVV.

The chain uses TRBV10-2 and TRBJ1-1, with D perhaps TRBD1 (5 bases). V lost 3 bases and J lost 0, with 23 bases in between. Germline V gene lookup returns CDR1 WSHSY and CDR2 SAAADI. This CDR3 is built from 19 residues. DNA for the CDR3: TGCGCCAGCAGTGAACGGGGCCTACGCCCCGGGGAGGTGAACACTGAAGCTTTCTTT. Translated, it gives CASSERGLRPGEVNTEAFF.

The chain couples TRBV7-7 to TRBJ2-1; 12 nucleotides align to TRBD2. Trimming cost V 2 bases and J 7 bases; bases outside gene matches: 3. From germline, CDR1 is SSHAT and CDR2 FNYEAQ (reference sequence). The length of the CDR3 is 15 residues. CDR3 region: CASSLLAGGGNEQFF. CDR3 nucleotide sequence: TGTGCCAGCAGCTTACTAGCGGGGGGGGGAAATGAGCAGTTCTTC.

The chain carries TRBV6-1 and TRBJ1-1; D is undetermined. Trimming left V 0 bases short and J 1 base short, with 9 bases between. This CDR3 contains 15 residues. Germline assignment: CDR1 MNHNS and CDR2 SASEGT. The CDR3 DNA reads TGTGCCAGCAGTGAAGCTGGGCCACAGAACACTGAAGCTTTCTTT. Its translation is CASSEAGPQNTEAFF.

The CDR3 spells CASSYSNKQGYTF. CDR3 coding DNA: TGTGCCAGCAGTTACTCGAACAAACAAGGCTACACCTTC. The J gene is TRBJ1-2, the V gene TRBV6-5, with D unclear. The CDR3 totals 13 residues. V lost 0 bases and J 8 bases, leaving 10 bases between the germline ends. Germline CDR1 and CDR2: MNHEY and SVGAGI.

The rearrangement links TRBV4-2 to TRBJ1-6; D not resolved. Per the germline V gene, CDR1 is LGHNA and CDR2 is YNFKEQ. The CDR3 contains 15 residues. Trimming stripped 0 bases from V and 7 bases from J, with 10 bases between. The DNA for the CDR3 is TGTGCCAGCAGCCAAGAAAAGGGAGGGAATTCACCCCTCCACTTT. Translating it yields CASSQEKGGNSPLHF.

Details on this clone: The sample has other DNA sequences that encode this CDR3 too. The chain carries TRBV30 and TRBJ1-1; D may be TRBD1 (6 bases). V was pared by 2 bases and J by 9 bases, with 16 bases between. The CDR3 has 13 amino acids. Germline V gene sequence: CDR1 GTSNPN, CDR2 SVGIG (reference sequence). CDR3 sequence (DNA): TGTGCCTGGAGTAGAATGGACAGCGTGAAAGCTTTCTTT. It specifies CAWSRMDSVKAFF. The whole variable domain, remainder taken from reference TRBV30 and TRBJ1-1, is SQTIHQWPATLVQPVGSPLSLECTVEGTSNPNLYWYRQAAGRGLQLLFYSVGIGQISSEVPQNLSASRPQDRQFILSSKKLLLSDSGFYLCAWSRMDSVKAFFGQGTRLTVV.

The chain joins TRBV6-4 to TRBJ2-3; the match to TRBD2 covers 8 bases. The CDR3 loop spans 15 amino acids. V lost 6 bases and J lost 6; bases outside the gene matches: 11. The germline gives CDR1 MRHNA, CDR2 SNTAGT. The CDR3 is CASRRVAGFVDTQYF. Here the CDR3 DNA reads TGTGCCAGCAGGCGGGTAGCGGGATTTGTGGATACGCAGTATTTT.

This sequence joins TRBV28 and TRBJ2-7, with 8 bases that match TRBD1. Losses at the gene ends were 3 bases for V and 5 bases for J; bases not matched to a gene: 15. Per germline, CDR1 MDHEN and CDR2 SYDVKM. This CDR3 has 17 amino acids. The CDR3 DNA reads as TGTGCCAGCAGTTTTAGAAGGGGGGCAGGGGGCAACGACGAGCAGTACTTC. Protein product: CASSFRRGAGGNDEQYF.

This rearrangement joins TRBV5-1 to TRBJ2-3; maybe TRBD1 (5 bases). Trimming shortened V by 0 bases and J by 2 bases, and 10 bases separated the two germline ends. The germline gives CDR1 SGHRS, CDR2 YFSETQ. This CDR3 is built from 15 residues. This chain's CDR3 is CASSLEARVTDTQYF. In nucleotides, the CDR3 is TGCGCCAGCAGCTTGGAGGCCAGGGTCACAGATACGCAGTATTTT. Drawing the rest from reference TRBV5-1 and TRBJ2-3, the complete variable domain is KAGVTQTPRYLIKTRGQQVTLSCSPISGHRSVSWYQQTPGQGLQFLFEYFSETQRNKGNFPGRFSGRQFSNSRSEMNVSTLELGDSALYLCASSLEARVTDTQYFGPGTRLTVL.

The CDR3 region is CASSHSRDFSYEQYF. Written as DNA, the CDR3 is TGTGCCAGCAGCCACAGCCGGGACTTCTCCTACGAGCAGTACTTC. The chain links TRBV14 to TRBJ2-7, with D maybe TRBD2 (6 bases). Germline V CDR1 and CDR2: SGHDN, FVKESK. This CDR3 spans 15 amino acids. Trimming took off 3 bases at V and 0 bases at J, with 12 bases between the two ends.

The CDR3, as DNA: TGTGCCAGCAGCCGAGGAGGACTAGCGGGAATCCACAATGAGCAGTTCTTC. It codes for CASSRGGLAGIHNEQFF. V usage is TRBV7-9 and J usage is TRBJ2-1; 12 bases line up with TRBD2. The CDR3 is made up of 17 amino acids. The J segment lost 5 bases and the V segment lost 5 bases, leaving 10 bases of the junction unmatched. Germline loops: CDR1 SEHNR, CDR2 FQNEAQ (reference sequence). Looking up the rest from reference TRBV7-9 and TRBJ2-1 gives the full variable domain: DTGVSQNPRHKITKRGQNVTFRCDPISEHNRLYWYRQTLGQGPEFLTYFQNEAQLEKSRLLSDRFSAERPKGSFSTLEIQRTEQGDSAMYLCASSRGGLAGIHNEQFFGPGTRLTVL.

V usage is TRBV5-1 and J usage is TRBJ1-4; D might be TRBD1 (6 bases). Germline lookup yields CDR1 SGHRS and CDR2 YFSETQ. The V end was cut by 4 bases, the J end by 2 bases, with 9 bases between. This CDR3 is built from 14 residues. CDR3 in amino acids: CASSGGRTNEKLFF. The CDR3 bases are TGCGCCAGCAGCGGGGGCAGGACTAATGAAAAACTGTTTTTT.

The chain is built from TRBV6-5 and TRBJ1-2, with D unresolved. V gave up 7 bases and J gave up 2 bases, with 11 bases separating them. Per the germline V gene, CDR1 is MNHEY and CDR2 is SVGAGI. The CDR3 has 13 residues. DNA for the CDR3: TGTGCCAGCAAACCACTTTCGAACTATGGCTACACCTTC. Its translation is CASKPLSNYGYTF.

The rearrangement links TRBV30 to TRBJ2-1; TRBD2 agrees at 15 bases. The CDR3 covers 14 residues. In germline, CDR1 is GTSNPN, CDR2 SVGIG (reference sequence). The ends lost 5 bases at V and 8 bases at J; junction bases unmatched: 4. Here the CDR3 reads CAWSGTSGRYEQFF. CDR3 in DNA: TGTGCCTGGTCCGGGACTAGCGGGAGGTATGAGCAGTTCTTC.

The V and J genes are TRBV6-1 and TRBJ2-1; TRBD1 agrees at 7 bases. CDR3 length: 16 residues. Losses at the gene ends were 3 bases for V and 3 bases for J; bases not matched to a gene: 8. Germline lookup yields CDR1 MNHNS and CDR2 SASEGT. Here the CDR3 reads CASSDYWTGHYNEQFF. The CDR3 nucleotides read TGTGCCAGCAGTGATTATTGGACAGGCCACTACAATGAGCAGTTCTTC.

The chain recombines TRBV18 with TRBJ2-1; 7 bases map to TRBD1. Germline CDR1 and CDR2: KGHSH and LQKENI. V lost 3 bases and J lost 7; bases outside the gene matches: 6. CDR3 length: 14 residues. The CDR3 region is CASSPFGQANEQFF. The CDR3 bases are TGTGCCAGCTCACCCTTTGGACAGGCGAATGAGCAGTTCTTC.

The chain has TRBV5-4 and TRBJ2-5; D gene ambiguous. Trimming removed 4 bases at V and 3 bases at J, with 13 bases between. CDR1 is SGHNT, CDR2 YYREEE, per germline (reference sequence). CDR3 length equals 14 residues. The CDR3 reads CASSGEPGEETQYF. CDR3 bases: TGTGCCAGCAGCGGCGAACCTGGAGAAGAGACCCAGTACTTC.

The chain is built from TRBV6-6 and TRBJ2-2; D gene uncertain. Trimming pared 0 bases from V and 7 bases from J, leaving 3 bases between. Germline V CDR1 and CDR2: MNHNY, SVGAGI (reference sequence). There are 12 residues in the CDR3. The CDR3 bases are TGTGCCAGCAGTTACTCTCGCGGGGAGCTGTTTTTT. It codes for CASSYSRGELFF.

This chain's CDR3 is CASSDSPNGYTF. The CDR3 DNA reads TGTGCCAGTAGCGACAGCCCTAATGGCTACACCTTC. The chain joins TRBV19 to TRBJ1-2; possible D gene TRBD1, 5 bases. CDR3 length equals 12 residues. Looked up from germline, CDR1 is LNHDA and CDR2 is SQIVND (reference sequence). V lost 6 bases and J 6 bases, leaving 11 bases between the germline ends. The full variable domain, rest sourced from reference TRBV19 and TRBJ1-2, is DGGITQSPKYLFRKEGQNVTLSCEQNLNHDAMYWYRQDPGQGLRLIYYSQIVNDFQKGDIAEGYSVSREKKESFPLTVTSAQKNPTAFYLCASSDSPNGYTFGSGTRLTVV.

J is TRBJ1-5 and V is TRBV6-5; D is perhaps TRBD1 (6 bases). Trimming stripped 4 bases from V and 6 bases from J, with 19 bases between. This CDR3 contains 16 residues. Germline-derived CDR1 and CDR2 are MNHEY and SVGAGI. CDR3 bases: TGTGCCAGCAGTTTTTCGGCACAGGGTGGAATTCAGCCCCAGCATTTT. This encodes CASSFSAQGGIQPQHF.